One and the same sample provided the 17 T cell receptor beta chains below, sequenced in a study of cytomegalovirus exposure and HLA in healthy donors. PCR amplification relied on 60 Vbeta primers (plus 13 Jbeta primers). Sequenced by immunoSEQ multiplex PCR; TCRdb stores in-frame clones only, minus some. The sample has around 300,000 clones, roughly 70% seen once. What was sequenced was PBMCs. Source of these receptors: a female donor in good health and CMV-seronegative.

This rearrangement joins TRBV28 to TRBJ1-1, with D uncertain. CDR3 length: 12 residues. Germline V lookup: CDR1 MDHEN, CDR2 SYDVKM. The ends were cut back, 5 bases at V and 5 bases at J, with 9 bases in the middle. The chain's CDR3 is CASSPPRTEAFF. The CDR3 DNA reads TGTGCCAGCAGTCCCCCTCGGACTGAAGCTTTCTTT.

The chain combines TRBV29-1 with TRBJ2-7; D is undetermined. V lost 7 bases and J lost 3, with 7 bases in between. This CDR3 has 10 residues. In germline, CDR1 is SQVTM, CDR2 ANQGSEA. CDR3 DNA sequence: TGCAGCGCGGGTGACTACGAGCAGTACTTC. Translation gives CSAGDYEQYF.

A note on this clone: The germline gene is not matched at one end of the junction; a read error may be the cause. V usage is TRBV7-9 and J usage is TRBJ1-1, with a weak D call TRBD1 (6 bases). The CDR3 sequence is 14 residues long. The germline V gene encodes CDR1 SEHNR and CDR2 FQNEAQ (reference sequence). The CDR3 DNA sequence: TGTTCCAGCAGCCGATTTGGACAGTTATCAGAAGCTTTCTTT. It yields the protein CSSSRFGQLSEAFF.

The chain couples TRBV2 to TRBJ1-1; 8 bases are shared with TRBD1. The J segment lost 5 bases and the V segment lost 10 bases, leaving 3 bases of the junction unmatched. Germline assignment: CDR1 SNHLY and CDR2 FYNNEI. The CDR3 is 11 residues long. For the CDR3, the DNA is TGTGCCACACAGGGGGGGACTGAAGCTTTCTTT. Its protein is CATQGGTEAFF. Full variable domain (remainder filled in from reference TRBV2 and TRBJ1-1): EPEVTQTPSHQVTQMGQEVILRCVPISNHLYFYWYRQILGQKVEFLVSFYNNEISEKSEIFDDQFSVERPDGSNFTLKIRSTKLEDSAMYFCATQGGTEAFFGQGTRLTVV.

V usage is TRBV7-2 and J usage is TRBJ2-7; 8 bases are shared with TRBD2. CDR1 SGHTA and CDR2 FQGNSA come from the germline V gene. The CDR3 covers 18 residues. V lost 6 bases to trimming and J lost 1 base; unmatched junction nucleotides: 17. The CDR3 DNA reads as TGTGCCAGCAGTCAAACAACGTCGCTACTAGCGGTATCCTACGAGCAGTACTTC. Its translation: CASSQTTSLLAVSYEQYF.

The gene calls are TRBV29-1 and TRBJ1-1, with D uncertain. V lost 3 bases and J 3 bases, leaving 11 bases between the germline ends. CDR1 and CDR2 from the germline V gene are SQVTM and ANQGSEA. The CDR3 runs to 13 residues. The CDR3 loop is CSVERILDTEAFF. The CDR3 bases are TGCAGCGTTGAGAGGATATTGGACACTGAAGCTTTCTTT.

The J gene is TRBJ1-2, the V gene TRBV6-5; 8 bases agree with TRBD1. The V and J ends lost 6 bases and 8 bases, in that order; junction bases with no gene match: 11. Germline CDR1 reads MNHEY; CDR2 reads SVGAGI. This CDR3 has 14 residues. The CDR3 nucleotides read TGTGCCAGCAGACCCGGACAGGGCTCTAGGGGCTACACCTTC. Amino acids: CASRPGQGSRGYTF.

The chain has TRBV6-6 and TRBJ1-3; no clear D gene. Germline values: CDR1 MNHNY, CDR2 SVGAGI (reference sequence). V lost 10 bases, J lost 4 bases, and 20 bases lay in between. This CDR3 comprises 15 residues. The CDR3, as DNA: TGTGCCACCACACCCTCGGGAGGGCACGGAAACACCATATATTTT. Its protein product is CATTPSGGHGNTIYF.

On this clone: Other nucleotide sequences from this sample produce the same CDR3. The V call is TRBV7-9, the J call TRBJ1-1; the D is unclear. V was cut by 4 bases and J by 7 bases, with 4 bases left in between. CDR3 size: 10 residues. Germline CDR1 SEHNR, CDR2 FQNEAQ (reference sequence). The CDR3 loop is CASSSFEAFF. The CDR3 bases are TGTGCCAGCAGCTCGTTTGAAGCTTTCTTT. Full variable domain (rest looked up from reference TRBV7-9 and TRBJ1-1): DTGVSQNPRHKITKRGQNVTFRCDPISEHNRLYWYRQTLGQGPEFLTYFQNEAQLEKSRLLSDRFSAERPKGSFSTLEIQRTEQGDSAMYLCASSSFEAFFGQGTRLTVV.

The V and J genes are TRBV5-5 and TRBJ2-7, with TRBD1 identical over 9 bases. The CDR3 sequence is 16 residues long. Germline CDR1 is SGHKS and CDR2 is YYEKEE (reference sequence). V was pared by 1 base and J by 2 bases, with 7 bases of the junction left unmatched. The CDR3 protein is CASSLRDRADPYEQYF. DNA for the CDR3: TGTGCCAGCAGCTTGCGGGACAGGGCTGATCCCTACGAGCAGTACTTC.

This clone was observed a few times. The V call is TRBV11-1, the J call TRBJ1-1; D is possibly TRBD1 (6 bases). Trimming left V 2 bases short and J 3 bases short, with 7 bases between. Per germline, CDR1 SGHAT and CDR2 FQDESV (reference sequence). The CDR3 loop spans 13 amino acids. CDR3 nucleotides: TGTGCCAGCAGCTTATGGGGGCACACTGAAGCTTTCTTT. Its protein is CASSLWGHTEAFF. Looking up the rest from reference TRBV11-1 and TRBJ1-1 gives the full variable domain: EAEVAQSPRYKITEKSQAVAFWCDPISGHATLYWYRQILGQGPELLVQFQDESVVDDSQLPKDRFSAERLKGVDSTLKIQPAELGDSAMYLCASSLWGHTEAFFGQGTRLTVV.

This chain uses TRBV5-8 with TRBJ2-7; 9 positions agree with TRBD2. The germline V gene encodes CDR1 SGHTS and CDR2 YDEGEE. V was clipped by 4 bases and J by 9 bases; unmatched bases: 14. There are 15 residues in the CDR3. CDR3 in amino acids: CASSVLVAGDNGQYF. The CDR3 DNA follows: TGTGCCAGCAGCGTCTTGGTAGCGGGAGATAACGGGCAGTACTTC.

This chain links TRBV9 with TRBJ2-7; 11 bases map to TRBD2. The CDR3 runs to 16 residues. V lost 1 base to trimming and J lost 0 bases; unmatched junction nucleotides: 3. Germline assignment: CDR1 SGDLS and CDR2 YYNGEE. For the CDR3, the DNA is TGTGCCAGCAGCGTACTAGCGGGAGGTTCCTCCTACGAGCAGTACTTC. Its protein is CASSVLAGGSSYEQYF.

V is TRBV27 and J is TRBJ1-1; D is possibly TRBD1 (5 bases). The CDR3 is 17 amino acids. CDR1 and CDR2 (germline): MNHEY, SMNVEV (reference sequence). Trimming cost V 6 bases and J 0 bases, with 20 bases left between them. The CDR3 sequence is CASRLQGRSIMNTEAFF. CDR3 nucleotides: TGTGCCAGCAGATTGCAGGGTAGATCAATAATGAACACTGAAGCTTTCTTT.

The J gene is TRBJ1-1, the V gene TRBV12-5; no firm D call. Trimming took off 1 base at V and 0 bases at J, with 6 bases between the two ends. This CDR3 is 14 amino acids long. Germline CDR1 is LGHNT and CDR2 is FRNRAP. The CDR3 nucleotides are TGTGCTAGTGGTTTGGGGCTTGTGAACACTGAAGCTTTCTTT. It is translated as CASGLGLVNTEAFF.

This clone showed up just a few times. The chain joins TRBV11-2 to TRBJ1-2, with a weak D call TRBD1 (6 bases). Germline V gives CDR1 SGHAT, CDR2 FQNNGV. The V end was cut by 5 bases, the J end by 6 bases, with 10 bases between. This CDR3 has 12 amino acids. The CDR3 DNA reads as TGTGCCAGCAGCGCACACAGGGATGGCTACACCTTC. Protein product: CASSAHRDGYTF.

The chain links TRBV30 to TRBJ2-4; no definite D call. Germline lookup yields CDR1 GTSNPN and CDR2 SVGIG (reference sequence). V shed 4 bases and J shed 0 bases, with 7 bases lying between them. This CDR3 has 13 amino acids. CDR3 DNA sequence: TGTGCCTGGACACAAATAGCCAAAAACATTCAGTACTTC. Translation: CAWTQIAKNIQYF. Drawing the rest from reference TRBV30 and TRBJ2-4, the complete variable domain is SQTIHQWPATLVQPVGSPLSLECTVEGTSNPNLYWYRQAAGRGLQLLFYSVGIGQISSEVPQNLSASRPQDRQFILSSKKLLLSDSGFYLCAWTQIAKNIQYFGAGTRLSVL.